The sequence of this T cell receptor beta chain was determined in a study of blood T cell repertoires in COVID-19. Overall study context: Acute and convalescent COVID-19 specimens originated in the United States, Italy and Spain. The cDNA or gDNA used as material had been derived from T cells, B-cell-depleted T cells, or PBMCs.

The CDR3 totals 14 residues. V was pared by 0 bases and J by 4 bases, with 3 bases of the junction left unmatched. From germline, CDR1 is SGHDT and CDR2 YYEEEE. There are a few counts of this clone. The Seattle patients joined while their infection was active and were tracked longitudinally afterward. In the source study's methods: Scientists estimated how many nucleated cells there were by amplifying reference gene primers. The data were produced by immunoSEQ multiplex PCR, yet TCRdb's version contains in-frame clones alone and is incomplete. V and J calls and clone size are given by that table; D and trimming were obtained from the DNA. In the table there are 200,000 to 250,000 clones, 85% of which are singletons.

This chain links TRBV5-6 with TRBJ2-7; 8 bases are shared with TRBD1. Sequenced input: peripheral blood. This clonotype was obtained from a woman in her 70s with COVID-19, enrolled during active disease. For the CDR3, the DNA is TGTGCCAGCAGCTTGGTACAGGGGGTTTACGAGCAGTACTTC. Amino acid sequence: CASSLVQGVYEQYF.